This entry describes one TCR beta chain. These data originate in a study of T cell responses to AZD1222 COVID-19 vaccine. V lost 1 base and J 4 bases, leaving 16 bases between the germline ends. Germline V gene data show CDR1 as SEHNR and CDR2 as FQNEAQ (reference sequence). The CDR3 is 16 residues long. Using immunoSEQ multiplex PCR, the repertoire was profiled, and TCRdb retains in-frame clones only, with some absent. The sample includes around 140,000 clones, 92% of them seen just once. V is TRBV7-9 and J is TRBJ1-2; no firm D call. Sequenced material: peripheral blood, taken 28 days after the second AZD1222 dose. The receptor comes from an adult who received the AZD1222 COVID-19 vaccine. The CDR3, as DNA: TGTGCCAGCAGCTTAGAGAGTCCCGCGGCGGGCTATGGCTACACCTTC. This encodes CASSLESPAAGYGYTF. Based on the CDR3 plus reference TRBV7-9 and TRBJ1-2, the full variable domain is DTGVSQNPRHKITKRGQNVTFRCDPISEHNRLYWYRQTLGQGPEFLTYFQNEAQLEKSRLLSDRFSAERPKGSFSTLEIQRTEQGDSAMYLCASSLESPAAGYGYTFGSGTRLTVV.